The clone carrying this T cell receptor beta chain was seen a few times. These data come from a study of blood T cell repertoires in COVID-19. Methods used by the authors: Researchers report that nucleated cell counts were estimated from reference gene primer amplification. The protocol was immunoSEQ multiplex PCR, while the TCRdb copy is restricted to in-frame clones and leaves out a portion. V and J calls and clone size are those listed in that table; D and trimming were worked out from the DNA. The sample has some 250,000 clones; 81% are singletons. The CDR3 runs 13 residues. J was trimmed by 3 bases and V by 3 bases; bases with no gene match: 1.

This rearrangement joins TRBV12-3 or TRBV12-4 to TRBJ2-7, with 8 nucleotides matching TRBD1. Specimen: peripheral blood. The TCR originated in a woman of 80 years or more with COVID-19, enrolled during active disease. The CDR3 protein is CASSFGQGYEQYF. The CDR3 DNA sequence: TGTGCCAGCAGTTTTGGACAGGGCTACGAGCAGTACTTC.